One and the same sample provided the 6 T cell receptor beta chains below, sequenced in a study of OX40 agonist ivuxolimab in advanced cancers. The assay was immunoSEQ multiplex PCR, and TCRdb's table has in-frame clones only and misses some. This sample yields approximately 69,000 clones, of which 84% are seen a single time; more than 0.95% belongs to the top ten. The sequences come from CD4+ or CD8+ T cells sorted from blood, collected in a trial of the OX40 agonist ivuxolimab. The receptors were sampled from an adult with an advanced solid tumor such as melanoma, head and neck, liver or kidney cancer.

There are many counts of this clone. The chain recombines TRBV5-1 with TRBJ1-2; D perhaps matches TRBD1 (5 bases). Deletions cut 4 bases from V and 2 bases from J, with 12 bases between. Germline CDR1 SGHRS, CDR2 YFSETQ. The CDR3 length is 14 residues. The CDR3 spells CASSVTDTNYGYTF. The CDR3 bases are TGCGCCAGCAGCGTTACGGACACCAACTATGGCTACACCTTC. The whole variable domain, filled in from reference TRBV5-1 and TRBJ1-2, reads KAGVTQTPRYLIKTRGQQVTLSCSPISGHRSVSWYQQTPGQGLQFLFEYFSETQRNKGNFPGRFSGRQFSNSRSEMNVSTLELGDSALYLCASSVTDTNYGYTFGSGTRLTVV.

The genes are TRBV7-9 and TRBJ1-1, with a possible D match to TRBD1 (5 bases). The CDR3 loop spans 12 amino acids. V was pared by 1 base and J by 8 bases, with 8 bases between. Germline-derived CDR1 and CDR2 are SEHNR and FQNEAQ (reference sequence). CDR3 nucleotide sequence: TGTGCCAGCAGCTTAGGGACATCCGAAGCTTTCTTT. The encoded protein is CASSLGTSEAFF.

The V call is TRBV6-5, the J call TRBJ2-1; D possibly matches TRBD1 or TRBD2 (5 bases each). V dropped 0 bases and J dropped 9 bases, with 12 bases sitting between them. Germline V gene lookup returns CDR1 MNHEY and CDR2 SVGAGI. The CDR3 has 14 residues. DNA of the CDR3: TGTGCCAGCAGTTACTCGGGACCCGACGGTGAGCAGTTCTTC. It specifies CASSYSGPDGEQFF.

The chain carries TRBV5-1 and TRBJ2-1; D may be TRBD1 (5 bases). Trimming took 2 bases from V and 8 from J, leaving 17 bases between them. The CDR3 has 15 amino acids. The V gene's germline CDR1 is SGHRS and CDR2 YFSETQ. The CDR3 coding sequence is TGCGCCAGCAGCTTTTCCAGGGCGAGAGTCTATGAGCAGTTCTTC. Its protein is CASSFSRARVYEQFF.

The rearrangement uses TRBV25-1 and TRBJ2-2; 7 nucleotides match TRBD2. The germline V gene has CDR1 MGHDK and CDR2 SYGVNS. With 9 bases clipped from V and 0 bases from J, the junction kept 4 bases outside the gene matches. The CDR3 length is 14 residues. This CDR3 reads CASRLASNTGELFF. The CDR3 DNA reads TGTGCCAGTCGACTAGCCTCGAACACCGGGGAGCTGTTTTTT.

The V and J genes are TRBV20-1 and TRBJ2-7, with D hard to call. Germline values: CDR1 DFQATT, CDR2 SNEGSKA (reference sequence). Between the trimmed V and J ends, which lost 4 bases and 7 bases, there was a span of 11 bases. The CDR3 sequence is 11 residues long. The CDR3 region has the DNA TGCAGTGCTAAGGAACGGTGGGAGCAGTACTTC. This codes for CSAKERWEQYF.